This TCR beta chain was captured by sequencing in a study of blood T cell repertoires in COVID-19. Study summary: The origin of the acute and convalescent COVID-19 samples was the United States, Italy and Spain. PBMCs, B-cell-depleted T cells, or T cells provided the cDNA or gDNA that made up the material.

Germline assignment: CDR1 SGHDT and CDR2 YYEEEE. Losses at the gene ends were 3 bases for V and 7 bases for J; bases not matched to a gene: 9. The length of the CDR3 is 16 residues. In this sample, this clone turned up once. Only in-frame clones appear in the TCRdb table, and some are missing; sequencing was by immunoSEQ multiplex PCR. The sample lists some 280,000 clones; 89% were seen once. The TCR sequence derives from a woman in her thirties or forties who had recovered from COVID-19. The V call is TRBV5-6, the J call TRBJ1-4, with 10 bases lining up with TRBD1. Sample: peripheral blood. CDR3 residues: CASSSEPTGGFEKLFF. The CDR3 nucleotides are TGTGCCAGCAGCTCCGAGCCGACAGGGGGCTTTGAAAAACTGTTTTTT.